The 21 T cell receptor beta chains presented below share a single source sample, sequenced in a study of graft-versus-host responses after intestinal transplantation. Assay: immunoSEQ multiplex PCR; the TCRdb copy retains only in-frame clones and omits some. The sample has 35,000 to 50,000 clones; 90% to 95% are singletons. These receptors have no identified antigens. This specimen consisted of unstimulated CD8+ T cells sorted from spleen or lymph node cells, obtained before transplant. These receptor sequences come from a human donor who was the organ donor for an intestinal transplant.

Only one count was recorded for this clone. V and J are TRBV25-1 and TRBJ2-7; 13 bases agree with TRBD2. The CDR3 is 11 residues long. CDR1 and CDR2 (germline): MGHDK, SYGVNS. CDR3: CATLAGGRWYF. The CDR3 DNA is TGTGCTACACTAGCGGGGGGGCGGTGGTACTTC.

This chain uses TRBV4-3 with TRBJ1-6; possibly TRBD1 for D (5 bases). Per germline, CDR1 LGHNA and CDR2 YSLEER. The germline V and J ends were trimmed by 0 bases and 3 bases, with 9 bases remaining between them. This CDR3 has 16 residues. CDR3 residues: CASSQERGGYNSPLHF. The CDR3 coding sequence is TGCGCCAGCAGCCAAGAGCGCGGGGGCTATAATTCACCCCTCCACTTT.

The CDR3 nucleotides read TGTGCCAGCAGTAACGGGGCGAACACTGAAGCTTTCTTT. It specifies CASSNGANTEAFF. This rearrangement joins TRBV27 to TRBJ1-1; D possibly corresponds to TRBD1 (5 bases). Germline-derived CDR1 and CDR2 are MNHEY and SMNVEV (reference sequence). The ends were cut back, 5 bases at V and 1 base at J, with 8 bases in the middle. The CDR3 runs to 13 residues.

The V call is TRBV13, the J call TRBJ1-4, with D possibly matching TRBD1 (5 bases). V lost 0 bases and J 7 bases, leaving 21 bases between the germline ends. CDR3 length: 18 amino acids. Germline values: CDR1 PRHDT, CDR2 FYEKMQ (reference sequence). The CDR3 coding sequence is TGTGCCAGCAGCTTAGGGGGCCCCAGCGGGGGTGGTTCTGAAAAACTGTTTTTT. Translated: CASSLGGPSGGGSEKLFF.

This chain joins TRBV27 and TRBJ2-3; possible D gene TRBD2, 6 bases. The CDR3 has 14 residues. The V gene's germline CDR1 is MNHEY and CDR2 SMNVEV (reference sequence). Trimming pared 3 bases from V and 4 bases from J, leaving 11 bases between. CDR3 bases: TGTGCCAGCAGTTTGGTTGGAGGGTCAGATACGCAGTATTTT. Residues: CASSLVGGSDTQYF.

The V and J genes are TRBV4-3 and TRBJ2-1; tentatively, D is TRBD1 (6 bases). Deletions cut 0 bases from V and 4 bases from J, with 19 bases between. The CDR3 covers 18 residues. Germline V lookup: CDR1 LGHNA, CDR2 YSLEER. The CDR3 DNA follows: TGCGCCAGCAGCCAAGACTCCCCCGCAGGGGCAATTTACAATGAGCAGTTCTTC. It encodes CASSQDSPAGAIYNEQFF.

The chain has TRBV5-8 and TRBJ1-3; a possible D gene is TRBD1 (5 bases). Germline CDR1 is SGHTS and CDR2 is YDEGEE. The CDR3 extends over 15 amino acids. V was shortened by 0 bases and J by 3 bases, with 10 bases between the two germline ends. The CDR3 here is CASSLEPGGGNTIYF. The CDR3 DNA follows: TGTGCCAGCAGCTTGGAGCCGGGGGGTGGAAACACCATATATTTT.

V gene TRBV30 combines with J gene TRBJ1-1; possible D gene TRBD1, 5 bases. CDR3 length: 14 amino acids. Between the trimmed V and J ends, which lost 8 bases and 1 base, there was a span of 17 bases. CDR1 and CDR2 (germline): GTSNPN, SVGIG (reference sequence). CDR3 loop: CAGTSRVGNTEAFF. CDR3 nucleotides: TGTGCCGGAACTTCCAGGGTAGGGAACACTGAAGCTTTCTTT.

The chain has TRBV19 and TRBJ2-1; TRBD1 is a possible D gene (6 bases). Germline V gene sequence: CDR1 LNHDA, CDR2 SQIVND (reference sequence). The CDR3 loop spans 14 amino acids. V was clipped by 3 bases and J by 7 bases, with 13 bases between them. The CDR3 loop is CASSIVGALNEQFF. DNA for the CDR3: TGTGCCAGTAGTATTGTGGGGGCCTTAAATGAGCAGTTCTTC.

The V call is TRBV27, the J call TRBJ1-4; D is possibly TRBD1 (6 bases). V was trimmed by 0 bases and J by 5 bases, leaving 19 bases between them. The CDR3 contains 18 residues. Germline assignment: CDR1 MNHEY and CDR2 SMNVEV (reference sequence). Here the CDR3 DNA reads TGTGCCAGCAGTTTATCCCCGATCACAGGGAGTAAGAATGAAAAACTGTTTTTT. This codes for CASSLSPITGSKNEKLFF.

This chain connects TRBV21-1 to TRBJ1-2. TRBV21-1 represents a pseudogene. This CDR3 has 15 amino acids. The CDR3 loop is CASSNDWDGNYGYTF. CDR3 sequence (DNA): TGTGCCAGCAGCAACGACTGGGACGGTAACTATGGCTACACCTTC.

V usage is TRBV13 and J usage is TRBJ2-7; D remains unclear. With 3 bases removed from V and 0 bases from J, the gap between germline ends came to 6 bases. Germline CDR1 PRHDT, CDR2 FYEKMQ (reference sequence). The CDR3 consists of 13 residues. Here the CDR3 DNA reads TGTGCCAGCAGCTTCGAGTTCTCCTACGAGCAGTACTTC. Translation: CASSFEFSYEQYF. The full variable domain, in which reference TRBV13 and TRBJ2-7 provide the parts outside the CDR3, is AAGVIQSPRHLIKEKRETATLKCYPIPRHDTVYWYQQGPGQDPQFLISFYEKMQSDKGSIPDRFSAQQFSDYHSELNMSSLELGDSALYFCASSFEFSYEQYFGPGTRLTVT.

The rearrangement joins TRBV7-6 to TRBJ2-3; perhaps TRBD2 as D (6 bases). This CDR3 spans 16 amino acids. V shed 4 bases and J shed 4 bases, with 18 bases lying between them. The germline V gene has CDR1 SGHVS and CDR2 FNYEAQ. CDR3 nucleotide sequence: TGTGCCAGCAGCTCTGCCTCGACTAGAGATCCAGATACGCAGTATTTT. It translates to CASSSASTRDPDTQYF. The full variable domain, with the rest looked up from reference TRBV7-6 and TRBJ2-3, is GAGVSQSPRYKVTKRGQDVALRCDPISGHVSLYWYRQALGQGPEFLTYFNYEAQQDKSGLPNDRFSAERPEGSISTLTIQRTEQRDSAMYRCASSSASTRDPDTQYFGPGTRLTVL.

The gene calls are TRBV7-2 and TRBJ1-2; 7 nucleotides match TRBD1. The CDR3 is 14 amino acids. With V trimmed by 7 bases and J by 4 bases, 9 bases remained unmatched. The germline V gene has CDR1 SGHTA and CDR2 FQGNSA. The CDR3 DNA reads TGTGCCAGCAAGACAGGGACAAACTTCTATGGCTACACCTTC. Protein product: CASKTGTNFYGYTF.

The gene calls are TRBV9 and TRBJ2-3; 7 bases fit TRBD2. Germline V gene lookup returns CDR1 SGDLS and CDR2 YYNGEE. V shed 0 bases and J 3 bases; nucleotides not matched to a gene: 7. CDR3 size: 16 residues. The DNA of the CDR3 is TGTGCCAGCAGCGTAGCGGGAGGAGGTGGGACAGATACGCAGTATTTT. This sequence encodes CASSVAGGGGTDTQYF.

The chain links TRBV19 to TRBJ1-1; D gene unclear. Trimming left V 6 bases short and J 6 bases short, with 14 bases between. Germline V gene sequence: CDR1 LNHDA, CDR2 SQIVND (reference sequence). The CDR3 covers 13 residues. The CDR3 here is CASSMPGGPEAFF. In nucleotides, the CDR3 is TGTGCCAGTAGCATGCCGGGAGGCCCTGAAGCTTTCTTT.

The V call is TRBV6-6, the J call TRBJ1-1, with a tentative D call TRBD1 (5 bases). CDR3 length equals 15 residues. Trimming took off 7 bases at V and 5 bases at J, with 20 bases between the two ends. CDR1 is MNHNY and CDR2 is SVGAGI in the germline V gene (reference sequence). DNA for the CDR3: TGTGCCAGCAAAACCCATCAGGGAAGGGGAACTGAAGCTTTCTTT. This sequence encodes CASKTHQGRGTEAFF.

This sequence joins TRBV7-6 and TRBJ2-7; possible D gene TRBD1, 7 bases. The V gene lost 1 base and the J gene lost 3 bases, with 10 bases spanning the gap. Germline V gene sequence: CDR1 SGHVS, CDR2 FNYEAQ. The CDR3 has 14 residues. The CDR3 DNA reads TGTGCCAGCAGCTTAGGCCAGGGGGGCTACGAGCAGTACTTC. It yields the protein CASSLGQGGYEQYF.

The CDR3 nucleotides are TGCGCCAGCAGCCAAGCCCACCTCAGGGGAGGCACAGATACGCAGTATTTT. Protein product: CASSQAHLRGGTDTQYF. The chain couples TRBV4-1 to TRBJ2-3; the D gene is possibly TRBD1 (6 bases). Germline V CDR1 and CDR2: MGHRA, YSYEKL. Trimming took 1 base from V and 1 from J, leaving 15 bases between them. CDR3 length: 17 residues.

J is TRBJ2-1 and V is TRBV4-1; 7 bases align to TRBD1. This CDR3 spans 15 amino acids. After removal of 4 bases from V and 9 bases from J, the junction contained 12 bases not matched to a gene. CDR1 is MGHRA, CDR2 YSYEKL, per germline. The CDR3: CASSPTGSPTPEQFF. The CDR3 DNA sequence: TGCGCCAGCAGCCCGACAGGGTCCCCTACCCCTGAGCAGTTCTTC.

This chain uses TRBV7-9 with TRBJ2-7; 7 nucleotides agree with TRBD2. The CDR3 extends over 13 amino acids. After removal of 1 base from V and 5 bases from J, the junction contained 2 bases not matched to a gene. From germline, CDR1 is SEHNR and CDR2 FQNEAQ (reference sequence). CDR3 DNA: TGTGCCAGCAGCTTAGTGGGAGGGGACGAGCAGTACTTC. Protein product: CASSLVGGDEQYF.